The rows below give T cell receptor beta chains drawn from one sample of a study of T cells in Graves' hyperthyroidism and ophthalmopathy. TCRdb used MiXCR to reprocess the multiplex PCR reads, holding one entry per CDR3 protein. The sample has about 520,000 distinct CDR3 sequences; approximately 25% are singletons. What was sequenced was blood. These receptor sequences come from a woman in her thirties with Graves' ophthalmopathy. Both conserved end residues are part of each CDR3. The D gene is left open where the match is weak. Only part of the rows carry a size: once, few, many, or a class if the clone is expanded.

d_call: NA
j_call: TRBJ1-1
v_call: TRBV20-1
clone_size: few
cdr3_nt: TGCAGTGCTAGTGGGCAGGGAATATTCATGAACACTGAAGCTTTCTTT
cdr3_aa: CSASGQGIFMNTEAFF

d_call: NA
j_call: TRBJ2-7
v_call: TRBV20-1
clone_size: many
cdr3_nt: TGCAGTGCTCCCCGGGGCCTGAGCTCCTACGAGCAGTACTTC
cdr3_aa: CSAPRGLSSYEQYF

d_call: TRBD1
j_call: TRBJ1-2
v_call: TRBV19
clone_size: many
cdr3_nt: TGTGCCAGTATCGGTACAGGGGGCGCCTATGGCTACACCTTC
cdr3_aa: CASIGTGGAYGYTF

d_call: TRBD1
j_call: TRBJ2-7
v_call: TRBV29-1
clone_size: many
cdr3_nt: TGCAGCGTTGAAAGGTCAGGGGGCGATTGGGGCACCTACGAGCAGTACTTC
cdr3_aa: CSVERSGGDWGTYEQYF

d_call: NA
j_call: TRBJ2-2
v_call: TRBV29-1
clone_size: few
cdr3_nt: TGCAGCGTTGAAGGGGCTGAGACCAACACCGGGGAGCTGTTTTTT
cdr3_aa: CSVEGAETNTGELFF

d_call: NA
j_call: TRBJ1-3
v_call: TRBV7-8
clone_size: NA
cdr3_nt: TGTGCCAGCAGCGGATCGACAGGTTCGGGAAACACCATATATTTT
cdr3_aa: CASSGSTGSGNTIYF

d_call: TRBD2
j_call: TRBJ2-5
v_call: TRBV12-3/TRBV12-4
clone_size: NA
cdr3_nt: TGTGCCAGCAGTCTCGGACTAGCGGGGGCCTATCAAGAGACCCAGTACTTC
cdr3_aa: CASSLGLAGAYQETQYF

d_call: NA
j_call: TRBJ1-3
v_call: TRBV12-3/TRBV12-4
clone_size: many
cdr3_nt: TGTGCCAGCAGTTTAAAATGGAGCTCTGGAAACACCATATATTTT
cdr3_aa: CASSLKWSSGNTIYF

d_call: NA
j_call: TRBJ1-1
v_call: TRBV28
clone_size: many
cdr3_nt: TGTGCCAGCAGTTCCGCCGCCAGACAGAACACTGAAGCTTTCTTT
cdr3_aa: CASSSAARQNTEAFF

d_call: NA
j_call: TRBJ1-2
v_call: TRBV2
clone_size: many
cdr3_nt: TGTGCCAGCAGTGAAAGGTTCTATGGCTACACCTTC
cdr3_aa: CASSERFYGYTF

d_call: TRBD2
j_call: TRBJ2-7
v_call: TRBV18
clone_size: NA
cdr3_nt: TGTGCCAGCTCTTTAGCGGGGCCAACCTACGAGCAGTACTTC
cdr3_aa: CASSLAGPTYEQYF

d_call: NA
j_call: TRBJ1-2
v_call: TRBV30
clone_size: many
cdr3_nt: TGTGCCTGGAGTGGGATTTCGTTCTATGGCTACACCTTC
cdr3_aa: CAWSGISFYGYTF

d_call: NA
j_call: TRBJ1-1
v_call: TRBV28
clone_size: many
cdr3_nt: TGTGCCAGCAGTTCTCCGGGGTTCACTGAAGCTTTCTTT
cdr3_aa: CASSSPGFTEAFF

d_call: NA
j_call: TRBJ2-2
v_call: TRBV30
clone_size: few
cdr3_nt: TGTGCCTCCCGGGCTCCACCGGGGAACACCGGGGAGCTGTTTTTT
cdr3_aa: CASRAPPGNTGELFF

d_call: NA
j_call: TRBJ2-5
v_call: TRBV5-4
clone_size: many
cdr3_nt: TGTGCCAGCAGCTTGGGCAGCGGGCAAGAGACCCAGTACTTC
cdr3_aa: CASSLGSGQETQYF

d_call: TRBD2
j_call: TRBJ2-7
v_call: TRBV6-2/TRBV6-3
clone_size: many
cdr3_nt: TGTGCCAGCCGGACTAGCGGGGGGGCAATCGAGCAGTACTTC
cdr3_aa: CASRTSGGAIEQYF

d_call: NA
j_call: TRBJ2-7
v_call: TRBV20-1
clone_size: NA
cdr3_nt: TGCAGTGCAATAGGGGTCGAGCAGTACTTC
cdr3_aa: CSAIGVEQYF

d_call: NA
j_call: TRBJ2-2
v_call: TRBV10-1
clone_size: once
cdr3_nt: TGCGCCAGCAGTGACGGCGGGATATCCCCCGGGGAGCTGTTTTTT
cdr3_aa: CASSDGGISPGELFF

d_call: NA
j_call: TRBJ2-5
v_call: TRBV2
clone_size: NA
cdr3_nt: TGTGCCACCAGTAATAGGACCCTGGGGCAGACCCAGTACTTC
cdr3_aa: CATSNRTLGQTQYF

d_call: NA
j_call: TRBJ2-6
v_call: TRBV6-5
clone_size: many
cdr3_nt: TGTGCCAGCAGTTATACAGGGAGGGGCTTTGGGGCCAACGTCCTGACTTTC
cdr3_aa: CASSYTGRGFGANVLTF

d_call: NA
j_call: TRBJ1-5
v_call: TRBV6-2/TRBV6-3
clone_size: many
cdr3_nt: TGTGCCAGCAGCAAAAGGGGCAATCAGCCCCAGCATTTT
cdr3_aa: CASSKRGNQPQHF

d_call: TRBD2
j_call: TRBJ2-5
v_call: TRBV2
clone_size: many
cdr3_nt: TGTGCCAGCACGTTCGAGCGGGGGCCTCAAGAGACCCAGTACTTC
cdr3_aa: CASTFERGPQETQYF

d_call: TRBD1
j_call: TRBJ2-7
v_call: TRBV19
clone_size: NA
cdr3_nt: TGTGCCAGCAAGGACAGGGATGCCTACGAGCAGTACTTC
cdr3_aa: CASKDRDAYEQYF

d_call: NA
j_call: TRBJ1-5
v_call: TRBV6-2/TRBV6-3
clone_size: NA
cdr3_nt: TGTGCCAGCGAAGGACCACCCTACCGAGACGGAGAGTATAGCAATCAGCCCCAGCATTTT
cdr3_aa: CASEGPPYRDGEYSNQPQHF

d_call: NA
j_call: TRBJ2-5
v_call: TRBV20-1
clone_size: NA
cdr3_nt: TGCAGTGCTAGAGGGGGCGGATTCCAAGAGACCCAGTACTTC
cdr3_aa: CSARGGGFQETQYF

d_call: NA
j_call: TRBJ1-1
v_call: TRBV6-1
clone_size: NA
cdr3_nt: TGTGCCAGCAGTCCCTCTACGGGGACTGAAGCTTTCTTT
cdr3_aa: CASSPSTGTEAFF

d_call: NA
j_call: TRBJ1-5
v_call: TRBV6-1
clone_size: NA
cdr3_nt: TGTGCCAGCAGTCGCATGGGGGGACCGAACCAGCCCCAGCATTTT
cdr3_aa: CASSRMGGPNQPQHF

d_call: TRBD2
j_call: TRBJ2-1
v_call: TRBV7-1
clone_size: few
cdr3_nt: TGTGCCAGCAGCTCCCCCGGGGAGCGGGGGGGCCCAGGGCTTGGGTATGAGCAGTTCTTC
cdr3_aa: CASSSPGERGGPGLGYEQFF

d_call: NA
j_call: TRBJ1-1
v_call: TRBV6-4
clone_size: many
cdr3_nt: TGTGCCAGCAGTGATGAAGGGGGGGACACTGAAGCTTTCTTT
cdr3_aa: CASSDEGGDTEAFF

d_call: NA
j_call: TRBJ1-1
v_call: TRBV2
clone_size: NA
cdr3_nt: TGTGCCAGCATAGGGGGGCACACTGAAGCTTTCTTT
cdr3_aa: CASIGGHTEAFF

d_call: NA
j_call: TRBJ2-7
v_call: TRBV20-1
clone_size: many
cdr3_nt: TGCAGTGCTAGAGGGGACGGATCGCTCTCCTACGAGCAGTACTTC
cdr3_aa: CSARGDGSLSYEQYF

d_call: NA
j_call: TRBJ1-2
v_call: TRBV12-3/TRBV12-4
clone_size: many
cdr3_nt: TGTGCCAGCAGCCGGGGGGGAACGTTCAATGGCTACACCTTC
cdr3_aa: CASSRGGTFNGYTF

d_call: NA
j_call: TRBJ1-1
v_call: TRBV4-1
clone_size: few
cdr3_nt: TGCGCCAGCAGCCAAGATAAGGGCAGGGGCAACACTGAAGCTTTCTTT
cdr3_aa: CASSQDKGRGNTEAFF

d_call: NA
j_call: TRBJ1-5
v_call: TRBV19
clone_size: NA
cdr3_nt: TGTGCCAGTAGTACATGGGGGCAGGGCAATCAGCCCCAGCATTTT
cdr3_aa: CASSTWGQGNQPQHF

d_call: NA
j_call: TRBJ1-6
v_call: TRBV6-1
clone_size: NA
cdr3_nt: TGTGCCAGCAGTGAAAACACGATACTGGACTCACCCCTCCACTTT
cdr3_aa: CASSENTILDSPLHF

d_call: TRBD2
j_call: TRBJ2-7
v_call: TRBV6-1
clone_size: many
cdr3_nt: TGTGCCAGCAGAGCGACTAGCGGCTACGAGCAGTACTTC
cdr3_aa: CASRATSGYEQYF

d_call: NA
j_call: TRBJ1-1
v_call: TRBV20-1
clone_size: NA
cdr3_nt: TGCAGTGCCGTGGGGGGGCTGGAGACTGAAGCTTTCTTT
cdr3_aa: CSAVGGLETEAFF

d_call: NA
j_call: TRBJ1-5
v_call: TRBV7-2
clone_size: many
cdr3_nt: TGTGCCAGCAGCTTGACAAGGGCGGGGAATCAGCCCCAGCATTTT
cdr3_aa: CASSLTRAGNQPQHF

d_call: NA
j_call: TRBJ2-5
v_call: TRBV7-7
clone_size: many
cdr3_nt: TGTGCTAGCAGCTTAAAGGCTGGGGAGACCCAGTACTTC
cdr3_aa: CASSLKAGETQYF

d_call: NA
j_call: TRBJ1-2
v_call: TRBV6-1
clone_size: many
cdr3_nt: TGTGCCAGCAGGGAGACCTATGGCTACACCTTC
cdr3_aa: CASRETYGYTF

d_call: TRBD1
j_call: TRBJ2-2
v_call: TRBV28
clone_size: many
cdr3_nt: TGTGCCAGCAGTTTCTGGCAGGGGGTGAACACCGGGGAGCTGTTTTTT
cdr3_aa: CASSFWQGVNTGELFF

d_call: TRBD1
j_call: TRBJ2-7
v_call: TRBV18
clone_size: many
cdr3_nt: TGTGCCAGCAGTCCCGGGACAGCCTACGAGCAGTACTTC
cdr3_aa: CASSPGTAYEQYF

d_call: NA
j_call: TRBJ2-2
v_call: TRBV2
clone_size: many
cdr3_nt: TGTGCCAGCAGTAGTACAGGGTACACCGGGGAGCTGTTTTTT
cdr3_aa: CASSSTGYTGELFF

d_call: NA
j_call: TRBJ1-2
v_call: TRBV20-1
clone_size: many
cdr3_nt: TGCAGTGCTAAAGCGAGTGACTATGGCTACACCTTC
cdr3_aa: CSAKASDYGYTF

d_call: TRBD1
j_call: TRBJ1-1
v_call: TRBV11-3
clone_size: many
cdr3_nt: TGTGCCAGCAGCTTGAGGGGGCGCGACACTGAAGCTTTCTTT
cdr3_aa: CASSLRGRDTEAFF

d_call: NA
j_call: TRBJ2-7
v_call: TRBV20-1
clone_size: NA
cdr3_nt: TGCAGTGCTAGAAGGTTGGGGGGCGGGAGATCCTACGAGCACTACTTC
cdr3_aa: CSARRLGGGRSYEHYF

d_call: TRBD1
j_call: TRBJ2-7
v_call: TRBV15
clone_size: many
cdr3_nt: TGTGCCACCAGCAGGGTTACAGGGGACTCCTACGAGCAGTACTTC
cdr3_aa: CATSRVTGDSYEQYF